This T cell receptor beta chain is drawn from a study of T cell repertoires in cytomegalovirus infection. This clonotype has more than one count but fewer than ten. The antigen is undetermined. TCRdb passed the reads through MiXCR, listing each CDR3 protein once. This repertoire shows 700,000 to 850,000 distinct CDR3 sequences, about 31% found once; its top ten account for roughly an eighth. The CDR3 runs 16 residues. V was clipped by 6 bases and J by 3 bases; unmatched bases: 8. Germline CDR1 and CDR2: MDHEN and SYDVKM. The source is a human donor in good health (CMV status not recorded). Some clones in this sample may be carry-over from other donors' samples. This chain joins TRBV28 and TRBJ1-6; TRBD1 matches 7 bases. This material consisted of cultured CD8+ T cells from PBMCs, taken from culture after CMV antigen stimulation. The CDR3 sequence: CASSPGQNIYNSPLHF. CDR3 nucleotide sequence: TGTGCCAGCAGCCCGGGACAGAACATCTATAATTCACCCCTCCACTTT.